This TCR beta chain came from a study of vaccination effects on CD4 cells after COVID-19. The wider study: Post-vaccine specimens arrived a median 72 days past the second dose.

Per germline, CDR1 SGHDT and CDR2 YYEEEE. Trimming removed 4 bases from V and 2 bases from J; junction bases left unmatched: 9. The CDR3 runs 16 residues. In the case of this clone: Its specificity is unknown.

TCRdb's table, derived via immunoSEQ multiplex PCR, lists solely in-frame clones and lacks some. The sample lists under 40,000 clones, about 80% occurring once. After expansion with viral peptide pools in the ViraFEST assay, antigen-specific CD4+ T cells were sequenced. Cells that had been cultured for roughly ten days were the source of isolated CD4+ T cells. Two-dose vaccination with either BNT162b2 or mRNA-1273 was given to the participants. Vaccine recipients, nucleocapsid antibody negative, had no prior SARS-CoV-2 infection. The sequences come from CD4+ T cells from PBMCs cultured with HCoV-NL63 spike peptides, collected after COVID-19 vaccination. This clonotype was sampled from a human donor who received a COVID-19 vaccine. Some clones in this sample may be carry-over from other donors' samples. This chain connects TRBV5-6 to TRBJ2-1; 7 positions agree with TRBD1. The CDR3 DNA reads as TGTGCCAGCAGCCTTACCACAGGGGCAACCTACAATGAGCAGTTCTTC. This codes for CASSLTTGATYNEQFF.